The present T cell receptor beta chain was sequenced within a study of blood T cell repertoires in COVID-19. Study-wide background: Samples taken during acute and convalescent COVID-19 were collected in the United States, Italy and Spain.

This CDR3 region has 14 residues. J lost 1 base, V lost 0 bases, and 0 bases had no gene match. CDR1 and CDR2 (germline): GTSNPN, SVGIG (reference sequence). Profiling relied on immunoSEQ multiplex PCR, and the TCRdb table lists in-frame clones only, not all of them. The data show about 88,000 clones, about 90% seen once. Material: peripheral blood. This receptor was identified in a man older than 75 with acute or convalescent COVID-19. This sequence joins TRBV30 and TRBJ2-3, with 8 bases matching TRBD2. The CDR3 spells CAWSVAGGTDTQYF. The CDR3 DNA follows: TGTGCCTGGAGTGTAGCGGGAGGCACAGATACGCAGTATTTT.